One sample yielded the 16 T cell receptor beta chains listed below, sequenced in a study of OX40 agonist ivuxolimab in advanced cancers. Using immunoSEQ multiplex PCR, the repertoire was profiled, and TCRdb retains in-frame clones only, with some absent. The sample lists more than 15,000 clones; nearly 85% were seen once. The sample here was CD4+ or CD8+ T cells sorted from blood, taken in a trial of the OX40 agonist ivuxolimab. The receptors here all came from an adult with an advanced solid tumor such as melanoma, head and neck, liver or kidney cancer.

This sequence joins TRBV4-1 and TRBJ1-4, with D possibly matching TRBD1 (5 bases). Germline CDR1 is MGHRA and CDR2 is YSYEKL. The CDR3 sequence is 15 residues long. With 1 base removed from V and 7 bases from J, the gap between germline ends came to 13 bases. Here the CDR3 reads CASSQGGTVGEKLFF. CDR3 in DNA: TGCGCCAGCAGCCAAGGGGGGACCGTCGGTGAAAAACTGTTTTTT.

In its sample, this clone was seen a few times. The chain uses TRBV14 and TRBJ2-1, with D hard to call. Trimming took off 1 base at V and 8 bases at J, with 3 bases between the two ends. CDR3 size: 11 residues. CDR1 and CDR2 from the germline V gene are SGHDN and FVKESK. Here the CDR3 reads CASSQGHEQFF. CDR3 nucleotide sequence: TGTGCCAGCAGCCAAGGGCATGAGCAGTTCTTC.

The V and J genes are TRBV11-3 and TRBJ2-2; D possibly corresponds to TRBD2 (5 bases). Germline assignment: CDR1 SGHNT and CDR2 YENEEA. The V gene lost 5 bases and the J gene lost 1 base, with 5 bases spanning the gap. The CDR3 is 13 amino acids. The CDR3 region has the DNA TGTGCCAGCAGCAGCGGGAACACCGGGGAGCTGTTTTTT. Translating it yields CASSSGNTGELFF.

Concerning this clone: A read error may account for a junction end that differs from germline. This chain links TRBV15 with TRBJ1-1; tentative D call: TRBD1 (5 bases). There are 15 residues in the CDR3. The V gene's germline CDR1 is LNHNV and CDR2 YYDKDF (reference sequence). The CDR3 sequence: CAASRGQGGDTEAFF. DNA for the CDR3: TGTGCCGCCAGCAGAGGCCAGGGAGGGGACACTGAAGCTTTCTTT. Supplemented by reference TRBV15 and TRBJ1-1, the full variable domain reads DAMVIQNPRYQVTQFGKPVTLSCSQTLNHNVMYWYQQKSSQAPKLLFHYYDKDFNNEADTPDNFQSRRPNTSFCFLDIRSPGLGDTAMYLCAASRGQGGDTEAFFGQGTRLTVV.

V gene TRBV6-5 combines with J gene TRBJ1-6; D is undetermined. The V gene's germline CDR1 is MNHEY and CDR2 SVGAGI. CDR3 length: 11 amino acids. Trimming took off 6 bases at V and 14 bases at J, with 11 bases between the two ends. CDR3 residues: CASRSTWTLHF. The CDR3 DNA reads as TGTGCCAGCAGATCCACTTGGACCCTCCACTTT.

This chain connects TRBV23-1 to TRBJ2-7; possibly TRBD1 for D (5 bases). TRBV23-1 is known as an ORF, though its function is uncertain. The CDR3 runs 14 residues. The ends were cut back, 0 bases at V and 7 bases at J, with 13 bases in the middle. The CDR3 sequence is CASSQSEGAEEQYF. CDR3 nucleotides: TGCGCCAGCAGTCAATCGGAAGGGGCCGAAGAGCAGTACTTC.

The V call is TRBV10-2, the J call TRBJ2-5, with D possibly being TRBD2 (5 bases). The ends were cut back, 2 bases at V and 4 bases at J, with 5 bases in the middle. This CDR3 contains 12 residues. The germline CDR1 and CDR2 sequences are WSHSY and SAAADI. The CDR3 loop reads CASSEGGETQYF. The CDR3 nucleotides read TGCGCCAGCAGTGAGGGAGGAGAGACCCAGTACTTC.

The chain has TRBV10-1 and TRBJ2-5; 7 bases line up with TRBD2. This CDR3 is 13 amino acids long. With 2 bases clipped from V and 5 bases from J, the junction kept 2 bases outside the gene matches. Germline CDR1 reads WNHNN; CDR2 reads SYGVQD (reference sequence). CDR3 nucleotide sequence: TGCGCCAGCAGTGAGGCGGGAGTGGAGACCCAGTACTTC. Its translation: CASSEAGVETQYF.

The chain uses TRBV27 and TRBJ2-3, with D uncertain. Germline CDR1 reads MNHEY; CDR2 reads SMNVEV (reference sequence). V was trimmed by 3 bases and J by 1 base, leaving 5 bases between them. This CDR3 is built from 13 residues. CDR3 protein: CASSFLGTDTQYF. CDR3 DNA sequence: TGTGCCAGCAGTTTCTTAGGCACAGATACGCAGTATTTT.

To note about this clone: The junction differs from germline at one of its ends, possibly a read error. The chain recombines TRBV7-7 with TRBJ2-3; D is ambiguous. Germline V gene sequence: CDR1 SSHAT, CDR2 FNYEAQ (reference sequence). This CDR3 is 13 amino acids long. CDR3 bases: TGTGCTAGCAGCTTAGAAGTGGGAGATACGCAGTATTTT. Translation: CASSLEVGDTQYF.

The gene calls are TRBV15 and TRBJ1-5, with D perhaps matching TRBD1 (6 bases). CDR1 is LNHNV and CDR2 is YYDKDF in the germline V gene (reference sequence). Deletions cut 4 bases from V and 0 bases from J, with 19 bases between. This CDR3 has 18 amino acids. The DNA of the CDR3 is TGTGCCACCAGCAAAGGGGGGAGGTCCGACTATAGCAATCAGCCCCAGCATTTT. Amino acids: CATSKGGRSDYSNQPQHF.

The chain joins TRBV2 to TRBJ2-7; possibly TRBD2 for D (5 bases). The CDR3 is 13 residues long. The germline V and J ends were trimmed by 7 bases and 2 bases, with 12 bases remaining between them. From germline, CDR1 is SNHLY and CDR2 FYNNEI. The CDR3 nucleotides are TGTGCCAGCAAGCGGACCTTCACCTACGAGCAGTACTTC. This translates into CASKRTFTYEQYF.

The chain couples TRBV29-1 to TRBJ2-3; a weak D match, TRBD2 (5 bases). This CDR3 is built from 15 residues. V dropped 6 bases and J dropped 0 bases, with 16 bases sitting between them. The germline gives CDR1 SQVTM, CDR2 ANQGSEA. The CDR3 region is CSVGWTGTSTDTQYF. CDR3 DNA: TGCAGCGTCGGATGGACTGGTACTAGCACAGATACGCAGTATTTT.

This clone came up once. The chain couples TRBV21-1 to TRBJ2-2; the DNA was not used to check the table's D call, TRBD1. TRBV21-1 is labeled a pseudogene. The CDR3 runs 17 residues. The CDR3 reads CASSSYRRWQNTGELFF. CDR3 nucleotide sequence: TGTGCCAGCAGCTCATACAGGCGATGGCAGAACACCGGGGAGCTGTTTTTT.

V gene TRBV27 combines with J gene TRBJ2-3; a possible D gene is TRBD1 (6 bases). Trimming pared 2 bases from V and 3 bases from J, leaving 12 bases between. CDR3 length: 15 amino acids. Germline V gives CDR1 MNHEY, CDR2 SMNVEV (reference sequence). The CDR3 loop reads CASSLQGYWTDTQYF. The DNA of the CDR3 is TGTGCCAGCAGTTTACAGGGGTACTGGACAGATACGCAGTATTTT.

The chain employs TRBV7-7 and TRBJ2-7, with D hard to call. The CDR3 totals 14 residues. With 5 bases removed from V and 0 bases from J, the gap between germline ends came to 11 bases. Per germline, CDR1 SSHAT and CDR2 FNYEAQ (reference sequence). For the CDR3, the DNA is TGTGCCAGCAGCCCGGGTAGACACTCCTACGAGCAGTACTTC. Translation: CASSPGRHSYEQYF.